The next 10 T cell receptor beta chains were all read from a single sample in a study of Tregs in tolerant kidney transplant recipients. TCRdb keeps only in-frame clones here, not all; method: immunoSEQ multiplex PCR. The sample has some 240,000 clones; about four fifths are singletons. Source material: CD4+ T cells from blood. These receptors originate from a human donor in good health.

CDR3 amino acids: CASSLESGANVLTF. DNA for the CDR3: TGCGCCAGCAGCTTAGAGTCTGGGGCCAACGTCCTGACTTTC. The chain couples TRBV5-1 to TRBJ2-6; the D is unclear. Trimming stripped 2 bases from V and 1 base from J, with 4 bases between. This CDR3 has 14 amino acids. Germline assignment: CDR1 SGHRS and CDR2 YFSETQ.

The chain couples TRBV6-5 to TRBJ2-2; no reliable D call. Trimming took off 2 bases at V and 3 bases at J, with 4 bases between the two ends. This CDR3 is 13 amino acids long. CDR1 and CDR2 (germline): MNHEY, SVGAGI. Here the CDR3 DNA reads TGTGCCAGCAGTTACCGTGACACCGGGGAGCTGTTTTTT. Its protein product is CASSYRDTGELFF.

J is TRBJ2-1 and V is TRBV5-1, with 9 bases identical to TRBD2. This CDR3 is 15 amino acids long. Unmatched junction bases numbered 3, after V lost 1 base and J lost 4 bases. In germline, CDR1 is SGHRS, CDR2 YFSETQ. CDR3 sequence reads: CASSLSLAGYNEQFF. The CDR3 DNA is TGCGCCAGCAGCTTGAGCCTAGCGGGATACAATGAGCAGTTCTTC.

The gene calls are TRBV29-1 and TRBJ1-2; the match to TRBD1 covers 9 bases. The V and J ends lost 3 bases and 7 bases, in that order; junction bases with no gene match: 6. The germline V gene encodes CDR1 SQVTM and CDR2 ANQGSEA. The CDR3 runs to 13 residues. The CDR3 coding sequence is TGCAGCGTTGAGGGGACAGGGCGCTCTGGCTACACCTTC. Its protein is CSVEGTGRSGYTF.

This clone was seen only a few times. V gene TRBV2 combines with J gene TRBJ2-7; 7 nucleotides match TRBD1. This CDR3 region has 12 residues. J gave up 5 bases and V 5 bases, and 3 bases lay outside the gene matches. CDR1 and CDR2 from the germline V gene are SNHLY and FYNNEI. This chain's CDR3 is CASSYTGDEQYF. The CDR3 region has the DNA TGTGCCAGCAGTTACACAGGGGACGAGCAGTACTTC. Full variable domain (rest looked up from reference TRBV2 and TRBJ2-7): EPEVTQTPSHQVTQMGQEVILRCVPISNHLYFYWYRQILGQKVEFLVSFYNNEISEKSEIFDDQFSVERPDGSNFTLKIRSTKLEDSAMYFCASSYTGDEQYFGPGTRLTVT.

The chain combines TRBV30 with TRBJ1-1; weak D call: TRBD1 (5 bases). Germline lookup yields CDR1 GTSNPN and CDR2 SVGIG (reference sequence). There are 18 residues in the CDR3. V shed 2 bases and J shed 0 bases, with 22 bases lying between them. The CDR3 DNA sequence: TGTGCCTGGAGTAAAGACAGACAAAGTCCCGTTATGAACACTGAAGCTTTCTTT. Residues: CAWSKDRQSPVMNTEAFF.

The chain carries TRBV19 and TRBJ1-4; 9 bases are a match to TRBD1. Germline trimming cut 3 bases from V and 5 bases from J; bases unmatched to any gene: 4. Germline CDR1 and CDR2: LNHDA and SQIVND (reference sequence). This CDR3 has 15 residues. CDR3 DNA sequence: TGTGCCAGTAGTATCCTTGGGACAGGGAATGAAAAACTGTTTTTT. Amino acids: CASSILGTGNEKLFF.

The chain employs TRBV7-2 and TRBJ2-3; 8 bases map to TRBD2. V gave up 4 bases and J gave up 3 bases; unmatched junction bases: 12. The CDR3 contains 17 residues. Looked up from germline, CDR1 is SGHTA and CDR2 is FQGNSA. The chain's CDR3 is CASSSRLSSGSTDTQYF. The CDR3 DNA reads TGTGCCAGCAGCTCCCGCTTGTCGAGCGGGAGTACAGATACGCAGTATTTT.

The CDR3 sequence: CASSMLTGVPDTQYF. For the CDR3, the DNA is TGTGCCAGCAGCATGCTGACGGGAGTCCCAGATACGCAGTATTTT. The chain joins TRBV11-3 to TRBJ2-3; maybe TRBD2 (6 bases). Trimming cost V 5 bases and J 4 bases, with 16 bases left between them. Germline V gene lookup returns CDR1 SGHNT and CDR2 YENEEA. The CDR3 length is 15 residues.

CDR3 sequence (DNA): TGTGCCTGGAGTGGGACAGGGGGCTATAATTCACCCCTCCACTTT. As protein: CAWSGTGGYNSPLHF. This chain connects TRBV30 to TRBJ1-6; TRBD1 matches at 10 bases. The germline CDR1 and CDR2 sequences are GTSNPN and SVGIG (reference sequence). V shed 1 base and J 3 bases; nucleotides not matched to a gene: 0. The CDR3 extends over 15 amino acids.